This T cell receptor beta chain was found in a study of Graves' ophthalmopathy and Graves' hyperthyroidism. This clonotype was detected once. Investigators amplified TCR beta CDR3 regions from RNA transcripts. HTBI primers were employed in first-round RT-PCR, then a second-round multiplex PCR followed. TCRdb recomputed calls from the multiplex PCR reads with MiXCR, one row per CDR3 protein. The sample lists fewer than 250,000 distinct CDR3 sequences, over 25% seen once, with 9.1% in the top ten. The V segment lost 3 bases and the J segment 4 bases; nucleotides outside the gene matches: 2. Germline CDR1 is DFQATT and CDR2 is SNEGSKA (reference sequence). The CDR3 consists of 12 residues.

The J gene is TRBJ1-2, the V gene TRBV20-1; 7 nucleotides agree with TRBD1. The origin of this receptor is a man between 45 and 60 years old with Graves' ophthalmopathy. Sequenced: peripheral blood. The CDR3 spells CSARDRPYGYTF. The CDR3, as DNA: TGCAGTGCTAGGGACAGGCCCTATGGCTACACCTTC.